The clone carrying this TCR beta chain has a handful of counts. The authors amplified TCR beta CDR3 regions from RNA transcripts. In the first round, RT-PCR was carried out with HTBI primers, and a multiplex PCR formed the second round. MiXCR, applied by TCRdb to the multiplex PCR reads, yields one record per CDR3 protein. The repertoire includes around 1,200,000 distinct CDR3 sequences, about 40% of them detected once, and around 10% sits in the top ten. V shed 5 bases and J shed 11 bases, with 12 bases lying between them. The germline gives CDR1 SQVTM, CDR2 ANQGSEA. The CDR3 sequence is 11 residues long. This sample is part of a study of Graves' ophthalmopathy and Graves' hyperthyroidism.

This TCR derives from an adult man with Graves' hyperthyroidism. The V gene is TRBV29-1, the J gene TRBJ1-4, with D tentatively TRBD1 (6 bases). The sequenced material came from peripheral blood or thyroid tissue (not recorded which). CDR3 sequence (DNA): TGCAGCGTTTCCGACAGGACTAAACTGTTTTTT. Its protein product is CSVSDRTKLFF.